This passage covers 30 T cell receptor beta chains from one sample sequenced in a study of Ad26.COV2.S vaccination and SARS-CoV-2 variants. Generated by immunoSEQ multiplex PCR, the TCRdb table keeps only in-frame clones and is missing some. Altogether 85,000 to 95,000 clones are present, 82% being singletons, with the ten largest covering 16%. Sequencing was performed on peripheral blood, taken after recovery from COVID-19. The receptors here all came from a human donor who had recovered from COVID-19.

The CDR3 DNA is TGCAGCGTTGATGGGTTGGAACTAGCGGGAGGGCCGAGCACAGATACGCAGTATTTT. Translating it yields CSVDGLELAGGPSTDTQYF. This chain joins TRBV29-1 and TRBJ2-3, with TRBD2 matching 13 bases. V gave up 3 bases and J gave up 0 bases; unmatched junction bases: 12. Germline V gives CDR1 SQVTM, CDR2 ANQGSEA. This CDR3 is 19 amino acids long.

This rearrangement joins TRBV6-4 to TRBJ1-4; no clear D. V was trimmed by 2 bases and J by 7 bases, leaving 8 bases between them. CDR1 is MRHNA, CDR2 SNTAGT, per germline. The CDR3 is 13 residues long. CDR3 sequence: CASSDREGEKLFF. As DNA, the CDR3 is TGTGCCAGCAGTGACCGGGAGGGTGAAAAACTGTTTTTT.

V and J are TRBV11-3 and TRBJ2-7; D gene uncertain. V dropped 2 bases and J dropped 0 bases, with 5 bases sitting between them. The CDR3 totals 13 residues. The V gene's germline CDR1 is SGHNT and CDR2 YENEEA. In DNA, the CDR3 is TGTGCCAGCAGCTTAAAGAGCTCCTACGAGCAGTACTTC. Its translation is CASSLKSSYEQYF. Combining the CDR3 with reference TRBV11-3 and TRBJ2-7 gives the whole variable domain EAGVVQSPRYKIIEKKQPVAFWCNPISGHNTLYWYLQNLGQGPELLIRYENEEAVDDSQLPKDRFSAERLKGVDSTLKIQPAELGDSAVYLCASSLKSSYEQYFGPGTRLTVT.

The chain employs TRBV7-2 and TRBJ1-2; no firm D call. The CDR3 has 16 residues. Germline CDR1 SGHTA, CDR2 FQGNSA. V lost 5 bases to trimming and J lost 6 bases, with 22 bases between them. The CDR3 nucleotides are TGTGCCAGCAGCCCTAGTAGTGACCCGAGGAGGGATGGCTACACCTTC. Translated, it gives CASSPSSDPRRDGYTF.

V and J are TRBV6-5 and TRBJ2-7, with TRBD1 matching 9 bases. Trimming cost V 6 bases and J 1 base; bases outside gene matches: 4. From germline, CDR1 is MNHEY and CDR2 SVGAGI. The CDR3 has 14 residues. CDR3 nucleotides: TGTGCCAGCAGCCGGGGACAGGGATCCTACGAGCAGTACTTC. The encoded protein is CASSRGQGSYEQYF.

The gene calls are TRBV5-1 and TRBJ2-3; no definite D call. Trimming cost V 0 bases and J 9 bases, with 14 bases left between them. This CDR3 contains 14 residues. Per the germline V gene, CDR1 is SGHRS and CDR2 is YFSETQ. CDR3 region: CASSLVPWLETQYF. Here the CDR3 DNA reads TGCGCCAGCAGCTTGGTTCCTTGGCTAGAGACGCAGTATTTT.

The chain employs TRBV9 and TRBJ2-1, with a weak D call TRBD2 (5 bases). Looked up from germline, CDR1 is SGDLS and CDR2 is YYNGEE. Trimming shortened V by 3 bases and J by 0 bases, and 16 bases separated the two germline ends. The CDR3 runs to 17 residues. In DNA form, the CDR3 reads TGTGCCAGCAGCGCCCCCCTGAGCGGTCCCTCCTACAATGAGCAGTTCTTC. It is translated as CASSAPLSGPSYNEQFF.

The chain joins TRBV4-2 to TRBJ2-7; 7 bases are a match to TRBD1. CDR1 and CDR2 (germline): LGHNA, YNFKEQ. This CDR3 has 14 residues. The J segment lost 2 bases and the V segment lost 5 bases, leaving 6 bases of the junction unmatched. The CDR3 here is CASSLQGTAYEQYF. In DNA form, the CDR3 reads TGTGCCAGCAGCTTACAGGGGACCGCCTACGAGCAGTACTTC.

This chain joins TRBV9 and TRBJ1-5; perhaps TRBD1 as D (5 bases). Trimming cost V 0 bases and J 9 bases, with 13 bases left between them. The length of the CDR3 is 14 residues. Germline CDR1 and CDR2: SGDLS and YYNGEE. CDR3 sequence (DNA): TGTGCCAGCAGCGTAGAGGAGGGTAGGGGGCCCCAGCATTTT. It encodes CASSVEEGRGPQHF.

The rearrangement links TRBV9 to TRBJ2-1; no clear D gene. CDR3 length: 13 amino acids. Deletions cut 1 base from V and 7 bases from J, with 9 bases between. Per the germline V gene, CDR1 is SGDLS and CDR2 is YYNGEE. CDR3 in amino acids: CASSVSPGNEQFF. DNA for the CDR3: TGTGCCAGCAGCGTATCCCCCGGGAATGAGCAGTTCTTC.

For the CDR3, the DNA is TGTGCCAGCAGTTTCGGAGGCCACTACGGGCTGTTCTTC. It encodes CASSFGGHYGLFF. The chain has TRBV12-3 or TRBV12-4 and TRBJ2-1; a weak D match, TRBD2 (5 bases). V dropped 3 bases and J dropped 15 bases, with 18 bases sitting between them. The CDR3 is made up of 13 amino acids.

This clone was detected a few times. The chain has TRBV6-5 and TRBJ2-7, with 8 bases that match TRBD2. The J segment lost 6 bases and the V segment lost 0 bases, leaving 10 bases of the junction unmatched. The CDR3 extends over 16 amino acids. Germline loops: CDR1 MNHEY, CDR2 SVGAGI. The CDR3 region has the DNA TGTGCCAGCAGTTACTCGAAGATAGGCGGGAGGAGCGAGCAGTACTTC. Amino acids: CASSYSKIGGRSEQYF.

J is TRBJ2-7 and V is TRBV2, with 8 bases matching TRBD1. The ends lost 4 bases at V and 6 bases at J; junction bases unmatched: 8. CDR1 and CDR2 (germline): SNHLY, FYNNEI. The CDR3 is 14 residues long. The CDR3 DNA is TGTGCCAGCAGTGGTACCCAGGGGGCAAGCGAGCAGTACTTC. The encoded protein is CASSGTQGASEQYF. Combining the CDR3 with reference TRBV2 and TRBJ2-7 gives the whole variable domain EPEVTQTPSHQVTQMGQEVILRCVPISNHLYFYWYRQILGQKVEFLVSFYNNEISEKSEIFDDQFSVERPDGSNFTLKIRSTKLEDSAMYFCASSGTQGASEQYFGPGTRLTVT.

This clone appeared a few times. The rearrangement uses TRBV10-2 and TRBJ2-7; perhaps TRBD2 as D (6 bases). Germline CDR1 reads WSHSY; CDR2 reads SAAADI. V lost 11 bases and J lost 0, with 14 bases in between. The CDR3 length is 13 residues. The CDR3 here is CACYTGDSYEQYF. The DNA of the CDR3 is TGCGCCTGCTACACGGGGGACTCCTACGAGCAGTACTTC.

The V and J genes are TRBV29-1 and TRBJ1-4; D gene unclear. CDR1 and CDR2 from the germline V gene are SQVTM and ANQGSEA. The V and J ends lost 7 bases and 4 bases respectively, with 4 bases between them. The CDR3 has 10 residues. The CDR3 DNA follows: TGCAGCGGTGGTAATGAAAAACTGTTTTTT. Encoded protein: CSGGNEKLFF. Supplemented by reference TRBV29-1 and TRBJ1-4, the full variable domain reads SAVISQKPSRDICQRGTSLTIQCQVDSQVTMMFWYRQQPGQSLTLIATANQGSEATYESGFVIDKFPISRPNLTFSTLTVSNMSPEDSSIYLCSGGNEKLFFGSGTQLSVL.

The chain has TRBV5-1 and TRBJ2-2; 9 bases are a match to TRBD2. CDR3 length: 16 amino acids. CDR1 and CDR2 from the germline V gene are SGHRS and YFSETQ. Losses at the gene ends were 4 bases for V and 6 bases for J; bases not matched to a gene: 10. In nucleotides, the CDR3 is TGCGCCAGCAGCCTGGGACTAGCAGGAGGGGCCGGGGAGCTGTTTTTT. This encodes CASSLGLAGGAGELFF.

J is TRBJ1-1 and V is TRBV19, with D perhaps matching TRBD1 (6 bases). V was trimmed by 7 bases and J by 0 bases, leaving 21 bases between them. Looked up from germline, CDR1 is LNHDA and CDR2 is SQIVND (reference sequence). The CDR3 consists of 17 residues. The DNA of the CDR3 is TGTGCCAGTACTACCATAGGGCAGGGGCTGATGAACACTGAAGCTTTCTTT. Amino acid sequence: CASTTIGQGLMNTEAFF.

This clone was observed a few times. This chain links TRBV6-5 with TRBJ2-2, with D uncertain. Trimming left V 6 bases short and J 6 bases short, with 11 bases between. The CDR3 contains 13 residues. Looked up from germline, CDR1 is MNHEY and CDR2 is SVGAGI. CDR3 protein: CASSLRWAGELFF. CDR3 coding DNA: TGTGCCAGCAGCCTCCGGTGGGCCGGGGAGCTGTTTTTT.

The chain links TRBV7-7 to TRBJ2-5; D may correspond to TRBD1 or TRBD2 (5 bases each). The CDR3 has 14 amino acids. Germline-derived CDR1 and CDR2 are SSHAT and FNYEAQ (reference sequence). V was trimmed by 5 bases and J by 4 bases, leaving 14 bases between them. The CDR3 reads CASSPRGQGETQYF. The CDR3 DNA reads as TGTGCCAGCAGCCCACGGGGCCAGGGAGAGACCCAGTACTTC.

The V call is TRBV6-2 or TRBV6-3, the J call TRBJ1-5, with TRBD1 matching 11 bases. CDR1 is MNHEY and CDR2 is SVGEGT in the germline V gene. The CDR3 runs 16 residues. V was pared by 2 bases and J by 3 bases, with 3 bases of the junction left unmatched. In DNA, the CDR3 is TGTGCCAGCAGTTACCTGGACAGGGGGCTCAATCAGCCCCAGCATTTT. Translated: CASSYLDRGLNQPQHF.

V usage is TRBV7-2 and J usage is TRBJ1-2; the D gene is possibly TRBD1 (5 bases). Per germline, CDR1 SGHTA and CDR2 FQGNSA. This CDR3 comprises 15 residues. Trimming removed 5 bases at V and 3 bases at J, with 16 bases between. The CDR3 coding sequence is TGTGCCAGCAGCCGCCGGCGGGGGGGGGACTATGGCTACACCTTC. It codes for CASSRRRGGDYGYTF.

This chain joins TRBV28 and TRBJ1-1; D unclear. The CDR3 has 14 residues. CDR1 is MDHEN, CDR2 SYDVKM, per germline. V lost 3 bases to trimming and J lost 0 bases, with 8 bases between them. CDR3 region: CASSFADVNTEAFF. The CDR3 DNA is TGTGCCAGCAGTTTCGCCGACGTGAACACTGAAGCTTTCTTT.

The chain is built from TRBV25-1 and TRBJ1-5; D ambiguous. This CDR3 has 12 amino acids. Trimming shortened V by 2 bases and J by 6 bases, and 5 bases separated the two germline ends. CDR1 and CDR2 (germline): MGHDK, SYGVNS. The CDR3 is CASSEGVQPQHF. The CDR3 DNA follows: TGTGCCAGCAGTGAAGGGGTTCAGCCCCAGCATTTT.

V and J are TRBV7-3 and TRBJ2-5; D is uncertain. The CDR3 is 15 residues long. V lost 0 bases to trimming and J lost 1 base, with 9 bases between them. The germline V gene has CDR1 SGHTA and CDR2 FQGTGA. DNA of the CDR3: TGTGCCAGCAGCTTAACTCGCTCGGTCCAAGAGACCCAGTACTTC. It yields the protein CASSLTRSVQETQYF.

Written as DNA, the CDR3 is TGTGCCAGCAGCCGCCGGGACAGTGTACAAGAGACCCAGTACTTC. It is translated as CASSRRDSVQETQYF. The V and J genes are TRBV5-5 and TRBJ2-5, with TRBD1 matching over 7 bases. V lost 4 bases to trimming and J lost 2 bases; unmatched junction nucleotides: 8. There are 15 residues in the CDR3. Germline V lookup: CDR1 SGHKS, CDR2 YYEKEE (reference sequence).

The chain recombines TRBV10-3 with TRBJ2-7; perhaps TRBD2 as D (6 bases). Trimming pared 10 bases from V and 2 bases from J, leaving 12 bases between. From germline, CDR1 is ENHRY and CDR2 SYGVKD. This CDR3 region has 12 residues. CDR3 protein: CATGTSAYEQYF. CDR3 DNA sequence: TGTGCCACGGGGACTTCGGCCTACGAGCAGTACTTC.

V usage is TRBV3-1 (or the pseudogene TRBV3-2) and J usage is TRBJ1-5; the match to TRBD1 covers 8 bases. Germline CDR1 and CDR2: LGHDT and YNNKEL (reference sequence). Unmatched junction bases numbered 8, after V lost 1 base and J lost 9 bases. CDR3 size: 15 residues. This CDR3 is CASSQGQGPQWPQHF. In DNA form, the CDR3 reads TGTGCCAGCAGCCAAGGACAGGGGCCCCAATGGCCCCAGCATTTT.

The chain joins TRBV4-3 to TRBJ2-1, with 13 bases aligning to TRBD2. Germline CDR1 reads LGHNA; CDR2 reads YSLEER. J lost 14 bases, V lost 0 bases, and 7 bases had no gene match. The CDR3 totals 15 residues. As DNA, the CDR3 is TGCGCCAGCAGCCAAGATAGGGGACTAGCGGGAACGGAGTTCTTC. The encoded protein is CASSQDRGLAGTEFF.

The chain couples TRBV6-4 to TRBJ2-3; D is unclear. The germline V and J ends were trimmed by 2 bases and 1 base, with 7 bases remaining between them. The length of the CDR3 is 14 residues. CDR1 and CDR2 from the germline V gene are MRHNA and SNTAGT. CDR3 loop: CASSDGQRTDTQYF. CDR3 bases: TGTGCCAGCAGTGACGGGCAGCGCACAGATACGCAGTATTTT.

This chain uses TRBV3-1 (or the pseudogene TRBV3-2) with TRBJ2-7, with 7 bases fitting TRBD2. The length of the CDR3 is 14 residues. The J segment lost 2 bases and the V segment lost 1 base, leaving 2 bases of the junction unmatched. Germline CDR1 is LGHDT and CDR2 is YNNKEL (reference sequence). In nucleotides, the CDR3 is TGTGCCAGCAGCCAAGGAGGGACTACCTACGAGCAGTACTTC. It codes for CASSQGGTTYEQYF.